These 32 T cell receptor beta chains share one sample of origin, sequenced in a study of tumor and adjacent non-tumor tissue in lung cancer. Three rounds of nested PCR, following a modified ARM-PCR protocol, produced the TCRbeta library. MiXCR, run by TCRdb on the multiplex PCR reads, gives a single entry per CDR3 protein. The repertoire consists of about 67,000 distinct CDR3 sequences, with around three quarters occurring once and the leading ten covering 35% to 50%. RNA was extracted from bulk tissue without any cell sorting. More than 3 cm separated this lung sample from the edge of the tumor. The sequenced sample consisted of distant non-tumor lung tissue. All receptors come from a man aged 60-69 years with non-small cell lung cancer.

Notes on this clonotype: Germline and junction disagree at one end, which may indicate a read error. The V and J genes are TRBV6-2 or TRBV6-3 and TRBJ1-1; 10 bases fit TRBD1. CDR1 MNHEY and CDR2 SVGEGT come from the germline V gene. This CDR3 contains 14 residues. Here the CDR3 reads CANRATGGDTEVFF. In DNA, the CDR3 is TGTGCCAACAGAGCGACAGGGGGCGACACTGAAGTTTTCTTT.

The V call is TRBV10-2, the J call TRBJ2-1, with D possibly matching TRBD2 (6 bases). V was shortened by 0 bases and J by 7 bases, with 10 bases between the two germline ends. The germline V gene has CDR1 WSHSY and CDR2 SAAADI. This CDR3 has 14 residues. The DNA for the CDR3 is TGCGCCAGCAGTGAGTCGGAGGAGGGTAATGAGCAGTTCTTC. This translates into CASSESEEGNEQFF.

This clonotype was seen more than once but under ten times. The chain has TRBV20-1 and TRBJ2-1, with 10 bases aligning to TRBD2. Germline loops: CDR1 DFQATT, CDR2 SNEGSKA (reference sequence). This CDR3 spans 15 amino acids. V gave up 7 bases and J gave up 5 bases; unmatched junction bases: 11. Here the CDR3 DNA reads TGCAGTGTCAGGGGCGGGACTAGCGTTGACAATGAGCAGTTCTTC. Protein: CSVRGGTSVDNEQFF.

This clonotype appeared a few times. At one end the junction does not follow the germline gene, possibly because of a read error. The chain combines TRBV6-5 with TRBJ2-1; D possibly corresponds to TRBD2 (6 bases). Germline CDR1 and CDR2: MNHEY and SVGAGI. This CDR3 spans 13 amino acids. As DNA, the CDR3 is TGTGCCAGCTGTTGGGCGGGACTCAATGAGCAGTCCTTC. Translated: CASCWAGLNEQSF.

As for this clonotype: One junction end disagrees with the germline gene, perhaps due to a read error. The chain uses TRBV11-2 and TRBJ2-1, with 8 positions matching TRBD2. This CDR3 is built from 17 residues. The V gene's germline CDR1 is SGHAT and CDR2 FQNNGV. CDR3 loop: CASSPQAGVSLGNEQFF. The CDR3 nucleotides read TGTGCTAGCAGCCCTCAAGCGGGAGTCTCCCTAGGGAATGAGCAGTTCTTC.

A single count supports this clonotype. This chain joins TRBV29-1 and TRBJ2-7; D call uncertain. The CDR3 is 12 amino acids. Looked up from germline, CDR1 is SQVTM and CDR2 is ANQGSEA. The CDR3 region is CTVGDTSYDQYV. DNA of the CDR3: TGCACCGTTGGAGATACCTCCTACGATCAGTACGTC.

Here the CDR3 DNA reads TGTGCCAGCAGTACTGGACCCTATCCGCCCCAGCATTTT. It yields the protein CASSTGPYPPQHF. The chain employs TRBV6-2 or TRBV6-3 and TRBJ1-5; no definite D call. Trimming removed 5 bases at V and 9 bases at J, with 14 bases between. The CDR3 consists of 13 residues. Germline V gives CDR1 MNHEY, CDR2 SVGEGT.

This clonotype was counted only a few times. This clone may be a read error of a much larger clone one base away. The V call is TRBV10-3, the J call TRBJ2-7; tentatively, D is TRBD2 (5 bases). V was cut by 2 bases and J by 4 bases, with 15 bases left in between. Germline CDR1 ENHRY, CDR2 SYGVKD. The CDR3 is 15 residues long. CDR3 protein: CAISEGSRRRYEQYF. In DNA, the CDR3 is TGTGCCATCAGTGAGGGTAGCAGGAGGAGGTACGAGCAGTACTTC.

In this sample, this clonotype turned up many times. CDR3: CASSSWVFGGVLNYGYTF. The CDR3 DNA reads as TGTGCCAGCAGTTCATGGGTTTTCGGAGGGGTCCTTAACTATGGCTACACCTTC. The chain joins TRBV6-6 to TRBJ1-2; D is perhaps TRBD1 (5 bases). Trimming shortened V by 4 bases and J by 1 base, and 22 bases separated the two germline ends. The CDR3 runs to 18 residues. The germline gives CDR1 MNHNY, CDR2 SVGAGI (reference sequence).

Comment on this clonotype: Being one base from a much bigger clone, this may be a read error. The J gene is TRBJ1-1, the V gene TRBV28, with D possibly TRBD1 on 6 matching bases. The CDR3 extends over 15 amino acids. V lost 8 bases to trimming and J lost 0 bases, with 16 bases between them. Germline V gene sequence: CDR1 MDHEN, CDR2 SYDVKM. This CDR3 reads CASPSSRGLNTEAFF. The CDR3 bases are TGTGCCAGCCCATCCTCCAGGGGATTGAACACTGAAGCTTTCTTT.

In regard to this clonotype: Germline and junction disagree at one end, which may indicate a read error. CDR3 protein: CASSQDGGGNSYEKYF. CDR3 DNA sequence: TGTGCCAGCAGCCAAGACGGTGGCGGGAACTCCTACGAGAAGTACTTC. The chain links TRBV6-5 to TRBJ2-7, with D possibly being TRBD2 (6 bases). This CDR3 has 16 residues. CDR1 and CDR2 (germline): MNHEY, SVGAGI.

This clonotype was seen a handful of times. A read error is possible here, since a much larger clone lies one base away. The J gene is TRBJ1-5, the V gene TRBV28; a weak D match, TRBD2 (5 bases). The closer fit of TRBJ2-3 to the DNA end suggests the J call may be wrong. Germline CDR1 and CDR2: MDHEN and SYDVKM. There are 15 residues in the CDR3. The CDR3 loop reads CASSLSGSSNQPQYF. For the CDR3, the DNA is TGTGCCAGCAGTTTGTCGGGGTCTAGCAATCAGCCCCAGTATTTT.

A single count supports this clonotype. Relative to the germline gene, one junction end is altered; a read error may explain this. The V call is TRBV4-2, the J call TRBJ2-7; TRBD2 aligns across 7 bases. This CDR3 has 17 residues. CDR1 and CDR2 (germline): LGHNA, YNFKEQ. CDR3 DNA sequence: TGTGCCAGCAGCCAGGCGGTGAGGCGGGAGCGTCTAAACGAGCATTACTTC. It encodes CASSQAVRRERLNEHYF.

There are many counts of this clonotype. The chain recombines TRBV30 with TRBJ1-6, with 12 bases matching TRBD1. The germline V gene encodes CDR1 GTSNPN and CDR2 SVGIG (reference sequence). The CDR3 is 14 residues long. J gave up 11 bases and V 4 bases, and 6 bases lay outside the gene matches. This CDR3 is CAWNRGTGGTPLHF. For the CDR3, the DNA is TGTGCCTGGAATAGGGGGACAGGGGGCACACCCCTCCACTTT.

As regards this clonotype: This may be a read error, as it is one base from a much larger clone. Because the CDR3 is missing its conserved closing phenylalanine or tryptophan, this is likely a read error. The CDR3 nucleotides are TGTGCCAGCAGCTTATGGACAGGGGAGGCTTTCTCT. This codes for CASSLWTGEAFS. This chain joins TRBV7-9 and TRBJ1-1, with 9 bases identical to TRBD1. There are 12 residues in the CDR3. The germline V gene encodes CDR1 SEHNR and CDR2 FQNEAQ (reference sequence). The V gene end was trimmed by 2 bases and the J gene end by 11 bases; junction bases not matched to a gene: 3.

This clonotype was observed a few times. The chain has TRBV27 and TRBJ1-2; 10 bases line up with TRBD1. This CDR3 is 15 amino acids long. Per germline, CDR1 MNHEY and CDR2 SMNVEV (reference sequence). V dropped 4 bases and J dropped 4; count of bases not matched to a gene: 6. In nucleotides, the CDR3 is TGTGCCAGCAGTTGGGACAGGGGCGCGGGCTATGGCTACACCTTC. It codes for CASSWDRGAGYGYTF.

As concerns this clonotype: Relative to the germline gene, one junction end is altered; a read error may explain this. The chain couples TRBV6-5 to TRBJ2-5; the D is unclear. The V gene's germline CDR1 is MNHEY and CDR2 SVGAGI. The CDR3 has 11 amino acids. CDR3 coding DNA: TGCGTCGGCAGAGACACGTTGACCGAGTACTTC. This encodes CVGRDTLTEYF.

For this clonotype: The CDR3 does not end in the conserved phenylalanine or tryptophan, so this is likely a read error. The chain recombines TRBV6-5 with TRBJ2-3, with D perhaps TRBD2 (5 bases). Germline CDR1 reads MNHEY; CDR2 reads SVGAGI. The CDR3 totals 15 residues. CDR3 amino acids: CASSLEGIGTDTQYL. CDR3 bases: TGCGCCAGCAGTCTCGAGGGTATTGGCACAGATACGCAGTATTTG.

Comment on this clonotype: It may be a read error: a sequence one base away is much more abundant. The CDR3 sequence is CASSLVRATEGAQETQYF. The CDR3 coding sequence is TGTGCCAGCAGCTTAGTCCGCGCGACAGAGGGGGCCCAAGAGACCCAGTACTTC. The chain carries TRBV7-8 and TRBJ2-5, with 7 nucleotides matching TRBD1. The CDR3 has 18 residues. V lost 1 base and J lost 1; bases outside the gene matches: 12. Germline values: CDR1 SGHVS, CDR2 FQNEAQ.

A remark on this clonotype: A much more abundant neighbour one base away suggests this may be a read error. The chain carries TRBV5-1 and TRBJ1-2; D remains ambiguous. CDR1 and CDR2 from the germline V gene are SGHRS and YFSETQ. There are 13 residues in the CDR3. CDR3 in DNA: TGCTCCAGCAGCGGAATAGACCCCCTTGGCTACACCTTC. Translation: CSSSGIDPLGYTF. The full variable domain, completed using reference TRBV5-1 and TRBJ1-2, is KAGVTQTPRYLIKTRGQQVTLSCSPISGHRSVSWYQQTPGQGLQFLFEYFSETQRNKGNFPGRFSGRQFSNSRSEMNVSTLELGDSALYLCSSSGIDPLGYTFGSGTRLTVV.

As concerns this clonotype: One end of the junction is discordant with germline, which a read error may explain. The chain recombines TRBV12-3 or TRBV12-4 with TRBJ1-5; no definite D call. This CDR3 contains 15 residues. The CDR3, as DNA: TGTGCTAGCAGTCCGGACGGCATTAGCAATCAGCTCCAGCATTTT. It codes for CASSPDGISNQLQHF.

Written as DNA, the CDR3 is TGTGCCAGCAGTCAACCAGGACTAGCGGGAGTTGTGGGATACAATGAGCAGTTCTTC. It encodes CASSQPGLAGVVGYNEQFF. This chain joins TRBV6-1 and TRBJ2-1; TRBD2 aligns across 13 bases. Germline V gene lookup returns CDR1 MNHNS and CDR2 SASEGT. V dropped 5 bases and J dropped 4; count of bases not matched to a gene: 14. CDR3 size: 19 residues.

Comment on this clonotype: This could be a read error, since a much larger clone is one nucleotide away. Likely a read error: the CDR3 ends without its conserved phenylalanine or tryptophan. This chain connects TRBV7-9 to TRBJ2-7; D remains ambiguous. This CDR3 spans 12 amino acids. Germline values: CDR1 SEHNR, CDR2 FQNEAQ (reference sequence). Trimming left V 1 base short and J 3 bases short, with 4 bases between. As DNA, the CDR3 is TGTGCCAGCAGCTTAGACAACTACGAGCAGTACCTC. It is translated as CASSLDNYEQYL.

A note on this clonotype: At one end, the junction sequence differs from germline, possibly due to a read error. The J gene is TRBJ1-1, the V gene TRBV11-1; unclear D gene. CDR1 SGHAT and CDR2 FQDESV come from the germline V gene (reference sequence). This CDR3 region has 13 residues. As DNA, the CDR3 is TGTGCCAGCTGCTTAGCGCCAGAGGCTGAAGCTTTCTTT. Protein: CASCLAPEAEAFF.

V is TRBV29-1 and J is TRBJ2-7; possible D gene TRBD1, 6 bases. V was trimmed by 7 bases and J by 8 bases, leaving 24 bases between them. The CDR3 runs 14 residues. Germline CDR1 is SQVTM and CDR2 is ANQGSEA. This CDR3 reads CSAQVGRGGYKQYF. CDR3 DNA: TGCAGCGCTCAAGTAGGCAGGGGTGGGTACAAGCAGTACTTC.

This clonotype was recorded at least ten times. The chain is built from TRBV28 and TRBJ2-7; D uncertain. The CDR3 length is 11 residues. Germline values: CDR1 MDHEN, CDR2 SYDVKM. The V end was cut by 6 bases, the J end by 3 bases, with 6 bases between. The CDR3 loop is CASRIGYEQYF. The CDR3 nucleotides read TGTGCCAGCAGGATTGGCTACGAGCAGTACTTC.

As concerns this clonotype: The CDR3 does not end in the conserved phenylalanine or tryptophan, so this is likely a read error. This chain uses TRBV20-1 with TRBJ2-1; D gene unclear. This CDR3 region has 15 residues. V was pared by 3 bases and J by 6 bases, with 18 bases between. Germline-derived CDR1 and CDR2 are DFQATT and SNEGSKA (reference sequence). CDR3 nucleotides: TGCAGTGCTAGTCTGGCTAGTGGAGAGGTCAATGAGCAGTTCTTG. Translated: CSASLASGEVNEQFL.

A word on this clonotype: This clone may be a read error of a much larger clone one base away. Since no conserved phenylalanine or tryptophan closes the CDR3, a read error is the likely cause. The chain joins TRBV20-1 to TRBJ2-7; 11 bases agree with TRBD2. V trimming: 4 bases; J trimming: 5 bases; junction bases outside the gene matches: 7. The CDR3 contains 14 residues. Germline CDR1 is DFQATT and CDR2 is SNEGSKA (reference sequence). The CDR3 loop reads CSAKKLAGENEQYY. The CDR3 coding sequence is TGCAGTGCTAAAAAACTAGCGGGAGAAAACGAGCAGTACTAC.

The rearrangement uses TRBV5-1 and TRBJ2-7; 8 positions match TRBD2. Germline V CDR1 and CDR2: SGHRS, YFSETQ. V shed 3 bases, J shed 5 bases, and the junction held 13 bases outside the gene matches. CDR3 length: 16 residues. The CDR3 spells CASSSGPGLGVNEQYF. CDR3 coding DNA: TGCGCCAGCAGCTCCGGTCCGGGACTAGGGGTCAACGAGCAGTACTTC.

Turning to this clonotype: At one end the junction does not follow the germline gene, possibly because of a read error. The V call is TRBV28, the J call TRBJ1-5; a possible D gene is TRBD1 (6 bases). The CDR3 runs 15 residues. Germline CDR1 MDHEN, CDR2 SYDVKM. CDR3 protein: CACSLGGGADQPQHF. The DNA for the CDR3 is TGCGCCTGCAGTTTGGGGGGGGGCGCGGATCAGCCCCAGCATTTT.

Notes on this clonotype: Since no conserved phenylalanine or tryptophan closes the CDR3, a read error is the likely cause. This rearrangement joins TRBV29-1 to TRBJ2-1; D possibly corresponds to TRBD2 (6 bases). This CDR3 contains 10 residues. The germline CDR1 and CDR2 sequences are SQVTM and ANQGSEA. With 7 bases removed from V and 8 bases from J, the gap between germline ends came to 9 bases. In nucleotides, the CDR3 is TGCAGCGCCCAGCGGGATGAGCAGTTCTAC. Its protein is CSAQRDEQFY.

The table lists this clonotype with a few counts. Written as DNA, the CDR3 is TGTGCCAGCAGTTGGGGCCTCGGGGGTCCGAGGTGCTACACCTTC. This codes for CASSWGLGGPRCYTF. V and J are TRBV6-5 and TRBJ1-2; a weak D match, TRBD1 (5 bases). V was shortened by 4 bases and J by 9 bases, with 21 bases between the two germline ends. CDR3 length: 15 amino acids. Germline V gene sequence: CDR1 MNHEY, CDR2 SVGAGI.